The rows below give T cell receptor beta chains drawn from one sample of a study of response to subunit inactivated influenza vaccine. Via MiXCR, TCRdb re-called the RT-PCR reads, giving one row per CDR3 protein. Of about 520,000 distinct CDR3 sequences listed, more than 7% are singletons. The sample here was PBMCs from blood, taken 23 to 25 months after vaccination. The source is a man aged 45 to 70 who received an inactivated influenza vaccine. The CDR3 runs from the conserved cysteine through the conserved F or W. The D gene is left open where the match is weak. Only some rows state a clone size, as once, few, many or a class for expanded clones.

cdr3_aa cdr3_nt clone_size j_call v_call d_call
CASNTGYGGYTF TGTGCCAGCAACACAGGGTACGGTGGCTACACCTTC . TRBJ1-2 TRBV6-1 .
CSVRRGGYGYTF TGCAGCGTTCGCAGGGGGGGCTATGGCTACACCTTC . TRBJ1-2 TRBV29-1 TRBD1
CSASGDWDNEQFF TGCAGTGCTAGCGGGGACTGGGACAATGAGCAGTTCTTC many TRBJ2-1 TRBV20-1 .
CSASGAGEGNYEQFF TGCAGTGCTAGTGGGGCGGGAGAAGGTAACTATGAGCAGTTCTTC . TRBJ2-1 TRBV20-1 TRBD2
CASSFGDRNTEAFF TGTGCCAGCAGTTTTGGGGACAGGAACACTGAAGCTTTCTTT . TRBJ1-1 TRBV12-3/TRBV12-4 TRBD1
CASSPYKDGGTQYF TGCGCCAGCAGCCCCTACAAAGACGGGGGGACCCAGTACTTC . TRBJ2-5 TRBV5-1 .
CSARGVGFFYGYTF TGCAGTGCTAGAGGCGTGGGTTTCTTCTATGGCTACACCTTC many TRBJ1-2 TRBV20-1 .
CASTRPGTGTGANVLTF TGTGCCAGCACGCGTCCCGGGACAGGGACTGGGGCCAACGTCCTGACTTTC . TRBJ2-6 TRBV28 TRBD1
CASSQGSLAVQETQYF TGTGCCAGCAGCCAAGGCTCACTAGCGGTCCAAGAGACCCAGTACTTC few TRBJ2-5 TRBV3-1 TRBD2
CASSYSRLAGNRGNEQFF TGTGCCAGCAGTTACTCGAGATTAGCTGGGAATCGCGGCAATGAGCAGTTCTTC many TRBJ2-1 TRBV6-5 .
CASSRRTGSNQPQHF TGTGCCAGCAGCCGAAGAACAGGGAGCAATCAGCCCCAGCATTTT few TRBJ1-5 TRBV12-3/TRBV12-4 .
CASTFGPETQYF TGTGCCAGCACTTTTGGGCCGGAGACCCAGTACTTC . TRBJ2-5 TRBV3-1 .
CASQEAGTNTGELFF TGTGCCAGCCAAGAAGCGGGAACGAACACCGGGGAGCTGTTTTTT few TRBJ2-2 TRBV14 TRBD2
CSARALKGTSGGEETQYF TGCAGTGCTAGAGCCTTGAAAGGCACTAGCGGGGGTGAAGAGACCCAGTACTTC few TRBJ2-5 TRBV20-1 TRBD2
CASTTGTGGYSNQPQHF TGTGCCAGCACTACCGGGACGGGGGGGTATAGCAATCAGCCCCAGCATTTT . TRBJ1-5 TRBV6-1 .
CSVAGQVGAGANVLTF TGCAGCGTTGCCGGACAGGTTGGTGCTGGGGCCAACGTCCTGACTTTC . TRBJ2-6 TRBV29-1 TRBD1
CSARDHRGLYEQYF TGCAGTGCTAGAGATCATAGGGGGCTCTACGAGCAGTACTTC . TRBJ2-7 TRBV20-1 TRBD1
CASSLGTGKIIRANVLTF TGTGCCAGCAGTTTAGGGACAGGGAAAATTATTCGGGCCAACGTCCTGACTTTC many TRBJ2-6 TRBV12-3/TRBV12-4 TRBD1
CASTKAGNTGELFF TGTGCCAGCACCAAGGCTGGAAACACCGGGGAGCTGTTTTTT . TRBJ2-2 TRBV9 .
CASRTIDHRLTNTGELFF TGTGCCAGCAGGACTATAGACCACAGGCTAACGAACACCGGGGAGCTGTTTTTT many TRBJ2-2 TRBV6-4 .
CASIQTGELFF TGTGCCAGCATCCAGACCGGGGAGCTGTTTTTT many TRBJ2-2 TRBV7-9 .
CASSGTGAGREKLFF TGCGCCAGCAGCGGAACTGGGGCAGGGCGGGAAAAACTGTTTTTT many TRBJ1-4 TRBV4-1 .
CASSGRDSSTDTQYF TGCGCCAGCAGCGGCCGGGACAGTAGCACAGATACGCAGTATTTT . TRBJ2-3 TRBV4-3 TRBD1
CASSSRDTWYGYTF TGTGCCAGCAGTTCCCGGGACACCTGGTATGGCTACACCTTC . TRBJ1-2 TRBV6-5 .
CASSQGPVTGGKVRETQYF TGCGCCAGCAGCCAAGGTCCCGTGACAGGGGGAAAGGTTCGGGAGACCCAGTACTTC few TRBJ2-5 TRBV4-3 TRBD1
CASSLVWYEQYF TGTGCCAGCAGCTTAGTGTGGTACGAGCAGTACTTC many TRBJ2-7 TRBV7-2 .
CAVYKMRGPYGYTF TGTGCCGTCTATAAAATGCGGGGGCCCTATGGCTACACCTTC few TRBJ1-2 TRBV6-1 .
CASSQNWNRGELFF TGCGCCAGCAGCCAAAATTGGAACCGGGGGGAGCTGTTTTTT . TRBJ2-2 TRBV4-1 .
CSVGRDYAGETQYF TGCAGCGTTGGCCGGGATTATGCGGGAGAGACCCAGTACTTC few TRBJ2-5 TRBV29-1 .
CASSLYGYSNQPQHF TGTGCCAGCAGCTTGTACGGGTATAGCAATCAGCCCCAGCATTTT . TRBJ1-5 TRBV5-6 .
CASSTLAGGSGEQFF TGTGCCAGCAGCACCCTAGCGGGGGGGTCCGGTGAGCAGTTCTTC . TRBJ2-1 TRBV3-1 TRBD2
CARTTVKRGSSYNEQFF TGTGCCAGGACGACTGTCAAGCGGGGGAGCTCCTACAATGAGCAGTTCTTC . TRBJ2-1 TRBV2 TRBD2
CASSSGPNRIYGYTF TGTGCCAGCAGCTCCGGGCCCAACCGCATCTATGGCTACACCTTC few TRBJ1-2 TRBV7-9 .
CASSVRGQGKETQYF TGTGCCAGCAGCGTACGGGGACAGGGAAAAGAGACCCAGTACTTC many TRBJ2-5 TRBV7-6 TRBD1
CASSSLALRDSPNDQETQYF TGTGCCAGCAGCTCCTTAGCCCTTCGGGACAGTCCTAATGACCAAGAGACCCAGTACTTC . TRBJ2-5 TRBV7-8 TRBD1
CATSDSGTGVSDTQYF TGTGCCACCAGTGACTCCGGGACAGGGGTGTCAGATACGCAGTATTTT few TRBJ2-3 TRBV24-1 TRBD1
CSARGLAGPERETQYF TGCAGTGCTAGAGGACTAGCGGGACCCGAACGTGAGACCCAGTACTTC . TRBJ2-5 TRBV20-1 TRBD2